Presented here are 2 T cell receptor beta chains from one specimen sequenced in a study of a mutant IDH1 vaccine in newly diagnosed glioma. Time point indicated: week 5, during vaccination. A 20-mer mutant IDH1 peptide at 300 ug was injected subcutaneously with topical imiquimod. Using immunoSEQ multiplex PCR, the repertoire was profiled, and TCRdb retains in-frame clones only, with some absent. The top ten clones hold about 3.1% of a sample with tens of thousands of clones, 82% of them seen once. Their target antigens are unknown. The material was PBMCs, obtained from a glioma patient whose treatment included an IDH1 peptide vaccine. Every receptor here comes from a woman between 18 and 30 years old with glioma. Some clones in this sample may be carry-over from other donors' samples.

The chain joins TRBV9 to TRBJ2-7; TRBD2 matches 11 bases. V trimming: 4 bases; J trimming: 12 bases; junction bases outside the gene matches: 12. The length of the CDR3 is 14 residues. Germline V gene lookup returns CDR1 SGDLS and CDR2 YYNGEE. In DNA form, the CDR3 reads TGTGCCAGCAGCCCCCAGACTAGCGGGATGGTCCCGTACTTC. Translating gives CASSPQTSGMVPYF.

The rearrangement uses TRBV30 and TRBJ2-1; D possibly matches TRBD1 or TRBD2 (6 bases each). Trimming cost V 1 base and J 8 bases, with 15 bases left between them. CDR3 length: 14 amino acids. Germline CDR1 GTSNPN, CDR2 SVGIG (reference sequence). The CDR3 DNA sequence: TGTGCCTGGAGTGAGGGGGGCTTGGGGGATGAGCAGTTCTTC. It encodes CAWSEGGLGDEQFF.